This is a list of T cell receptor beta chains from one sample in a study of T cell responses to AZD1222 COVID-19 vaccine. Generated by immunoSEQ multiplex PCR, the TCRdb table keeps only in-frame clones and is missing some. The sample carries more than 65,000 clones, roughly 90% recorded once. Sequencing used peripheral blood, obtained on day 0 of AZD1222 vaccination. These receptors were collected from an adult in good health. The CDR3 runs from the conserved cysteine through the conserved F or W. Fields, in order: CDR3 length, V gene, J gene, CDR3 protein.

15,TRBV29-1,TRBJ2-1,CSAQRGSGSYGEQFF
15,TRBV18,TRBJ2-5,CASSPGTGGQETQYF
14,TRBV28,TRBJ1-2,CASCPGQCYYGYTF
15,TRBV30,TRBJ1-5,CAWSGTSISNQPQHF
18,TRBV4-2,TRBJ1-3,CASSRGVGQGESGNTIYF
14,TRBV7-3,TRBJ1-1,CASSSRDKNTEAFF
13,TRBV28,TRBJ2-7,CASSRQGDYEQYF
14,TRBV19,TRBJ1-5,CASSLSAGRQPQHF
18,TRBV19,TRBJ1-1,CASSIKLTAPIMNTEAFF
15,TRBV28,TRBJ2-5,CASSYLAGAKETQYF
15,TRBV14,TRBJ2-5,CASSQGTGPQETQYF
15,TRBV2,TRBJ1-5,CASMIGQPSNQPQHF
13,TRBV28,TRBJ1-4,CASSWTTNEKLFF
16,TRBV30,TRBJ1-5,CAWSVSGLLGSQPQHF
16,TRBV7-2,TRBJ2-7,CASSPTDRVHSYEQYF
16,TRBV19,TRBJ2-6,CASSIVGGSGANVLTF
14,TRBV18,TRBJ1-4,CASQTGTANEKLFF
16,TRBV11-2,TRBJ2-3,CASSRMGGGPGDTQYF
15,TRBV6-5,TRBJ2-5,CASSNRDRSQETQYF
15,TRBV11-2,TRBJ1-5,CASSLYTGRNQPQHF
17,TRBV29-1,TRBJ2-2,CSGRGLAGGMNTGELFF
20,TRBV19,TRBJ2-3,CASSEGLAGGYVSHTDTQYF
15,TRBV6-5,TRBJ1-6,CASSQMRGGQSPLHF
13,TRBV25-1,TRBJ1-5,CASSGQIGQPQHF
13,TRBV30,TRBJ1-1,CAWSGTGGRENFF
15,TRBV6-4,TRBJ1-6,CASSDSDAGGSPLHF
13,TRBV27,TRBJ2-7,CASSSTGSYEQYF
16,TRBV5-5,TRBJ1-6,CASSSRSGTGGSPLHF
15,TRBV19,TRBJ1-5,CASREYLGGNQPQHF
16,TRBV19,TRBJ1-6,CASSFIPGQRNSPLHF
13,TRBV9,TRBJ2-5,CASSPRISETQYF
16,TRBV7-3,TRBJ2-3,CASSLKAGISTDTQYF
15,TRBV19,TRBJ2-1,CASSPLAGGRNEQFF
18,TRBV5-1,TRBJ2-1,CASSYGTPGTQEVGEQFF
14,TRBV28,TRBJ1-1,CASSLGEMRTEAFF
15,TRBV19,TRBJ2-7,CASSIGPSVAYEQYF
14,TRBV7-2,TRBJ2-7,CASSSPTISYEQYF
14,TRBV28,TRBJ2-7,CASSLVQDPYEQYF
14,TRBV15,TRBJ2-1,CATSRVTGWNEQFF
17,TRBV27,TRBJ1-5,CASSLLGGRDSNQPQHF
16,TRBV7-2,TRBJ1-5,CASSPGWGRGNQPQHF
14,TRBV6-6,TRBJ2-7,CASSYRGLPHEQYF
14,TRBV10-3,TRBJ1-5,CAISGYPQGQPQHF
14,TRBV10-1,TRBJ2-1,CASSEGGGKDEQFF
17,TRBV18,TRBJ2-7,CASSPPGLAGKSYEQYF
15,TRBV27,TRBJ2-3,CASSRPGLGTDTQYF
13,TRBV19,TRBJ1-6,CATRDAYNSPLHF
15,TRBV19,TRBJ2-7,CASSTRQGTSYEQYF
14,TRBV10-3,TRBJ2-3,CAIRPGQGHDTQYF
13,TRBV15,TRBJ2-2,CATSPGGDGELFF
13,TRBV12-3/TRBV12-4,TRBJ1-6,CATQKGTNSPLHF
16,TRBV21-1,TRBJ2-7,CASSKEGDRARYEQYF
14,TRBV6-5,TRBJ1-3,CASTIQGSGNTIYF
19,TRBV29-1,TRBJ1-4,CSVVPRQKTGESTNEKLFF